The 18 T cell receptor beta chains listed next were all sequenced from one sample in a study of blood T cell repertoires in COVID-19. Sequencing was performed with immunoSEQ multiplex PCR; in TCRdb, only in-frame clones are kept and a portion is missing. The repertoire holds tens of thousands of clones, with over 70% as singletons. Sequencing was done on a sample of peripheral blood. The source is a woman between 65 and 79 years old with acute or convalescent COVID-19.

The J gene is TRBJ1-1, the V gene TRBV11-1; D is possibly TRBD1 (5 bases). This CDR3 contains 12 residues. Per germline, CDR1 SGHAT and CDR2 FQDESV (reference sequence). The V and J ends lost 5 bases and 7 bases respectively, with 11 bases between them. CDR3 sequence (DNA): TGTGCCAGCAGCCCGCAGGGTAATGAAGCTTTCTTT. This sequence encodes CASSPQGNEAFF.

The chain is built from TRBV7-9 and TRBJ2-5; D is possibly TRBD2 (7 bases). The CDR3 has 15 amino acids. The ends were cut back, 7 bases at V and 1 base at J, with 16 bases in the middle. Per germline, CDR1 SEHNR and CDR2 FQNEAQ (reference sequence). The CDR3 bases are TGTGCCAGCATCCGAGGGGGGGCCTCCCAAGAGACCCAGTACTTC. Translated: CASIRGGASQETQYF.

This chain links TRBV5-1 with TRBJ1-2; 7 bases fit TRBD1. Looked up from germline, CDR1 is SGHRS and CDR2 is YFSETQ. This CDR3 is 12 amino acids long. J was trimmed by 8 bases and V by 7 bases; bases with no gene match: 8. CDR3 in amino acids: CASSTTGKGYTF. The CDR3 nucleotides read TGCGCCAGCTCGACGACAGGGAAGGGCTACACCTTC.

This clone was recorded a few times. The gene calls are TRBV18 and TRBJ2-7; 9 bases match TRBD1. Germline V gene sequence: CDR1 KGHSH, CDR2 LQKENI. CDR3 length equals 14 residues. V gave up 6 bases and J gave up 7 bases; unmatched junction bases: 10. The CDR3 sequence: CASSLGTGTLEQYV. In nucleotides, the CDR3 is TGTGCCAGCTCCCTGGGGACAGGGACTTTAGAGCAGTACGTC.

This CDR3 reads CASSSGVLQYF. The CDR3 DNA is TGTGCCAGCAGTTCGGGGGTGCTTCAGTACTTC. The chain recombines TRBV27 with TRBJ2-4, with D tentatively TRBD2 (6 bases). The CDR3 covers 11 residues. Germline CDR1 and CDR2: MNHEY and SMNVEV (reference sequence). V gave up 4 bases and J gave up 11 bases, with 9 bases separating them.

This clone occurred a few times. J is TRBJ2-2 and V is TRBV10-1; a weak D match, TRBD2 (6 bases). V dropped 9 bases and J dropped 5 bases, with 13 bases sitting between them. Germline V gene sequence: CDR1 WNHNN, CDR2 SYGVQD (reference sequence). This CDR3 is built from 13 residues. The CDR3 loop is CASRSSGTGELFF. CDR3 nucleotides: TGCGCCAGTCGGAGCAGCGGGACCGGGGAGCTGTTTTTT.

This clone appeared once. V usage is TRBV7-2 and J usage is TRBJ1-2, with 8 bases identical to TRBD1. With V trimmed by 4 bases and J by 9 bases, 10 bases remained unmatched. In germline, CDR1 is SGHTA, CDR2 FQGNSA. This CDR3 comprises 14 residues. As DNA, the CDR3 is TGTGCCAGCAGCTCAGCAAGCCAGGGGGCTAGCTACACCTTC. The encoded protein is CASSSASQGASYTF.

The V and J genes are TRBV5-5 and TRBJ2-7, with 14 bases that match TRBD2. Germline trimming cut 0 bases from V and 2 bases from J; bases unmatched to any gene: 1. There are 16 residues in the CDR3. Germline V gene lookup returns CDR1 SGHKS and CDR2 YYEKEE (reference sequence). The CDR3 DNA reads as TGTGCCAGCAGCTTGGCGACTAGCGGGGGGGCCTACGAGCAGTACGTC. Protein: CASSLATSGGAYEQYV.

This rearrangement joins TRBV2 to TRBJ1-2; 11 nucleotides match TRBD1. V was pared by 5 bases and J by 2 bases, with 10 bases of the junction left unmatched. The CDR3 totals 17 residues. Germline loops: CDR1 SNHLY, CDR2 FYNNEI. For the CDR3, the DNA is TGTGCCAGCAGTAAGGACAGGGGGCTTGTAAAGAACTATGGCTACACCTTC. Translated: CASSKDRGLVKNYGYTF.

This chain uses TRBV7-2 with TRBJ1-5; TRBD1 is a possible D gene (6 bases). Per the germline V gene, CDR1 is SGHTA and CDR2 is FQGNSA. The V gene lost 4 bases and the J gene lost 0 bases, with 10 bases spanning the gap. The CDR3 has 15 amino acids. The CDR3 DNA reads TGTGCCAGCAGCTACAGGGATTATAGCAATCAGCCCCAGCATTTT. Protein product: CASSYRDYSNQPQHF.

V is TRBV21-1 and J is TRBJ1-5; the table's D call, TRBD1, has no DNA check behind it. TRBV21-1 is recorded as a pseudogene. The length of the CDR3 is 15 residues. Here the CDR3 reads CASSPRDRRYQPQHF. The CDR3 DNA reads TGTGCCAGCAGCCCGCGGGACAGGCGGTATCAGCCCCAGCATTTT.

V and J are TRBV27 and TRBJ1-5; 7 bases fit TRBD1. The CDR3 totals 14 residues. V lost 4 bases to trimming and J lost 7 bases; unmatched junction nucleotides: 7. From germline, CDR1 is MNHEY and CDR2 SMNVEV (reference sequence). The CDR3 bases are TGTGCCAGCAGTTCACAGGGGACGGGGCAGCCCCAGCATTTT. It translates to CASSSQGTGQPQHF.

The chain carries TRBV13 and TRBJ2-4; weak D call: TRBD1 (7 bases). The germline V and J ends were trimmed by 6 bases and 16 bases, with 22 bases remaining between them. This CDR3 has 13 residues. CDR1 PRHDT and CDR2 FYEKMQ come from the germline V gene (reference sequence). CDR3 nucleotide sequence: TGTGCCAGCAGTACGGGGGACAGTTTATTTCCATACTTC. This translates into CASSTGDSLFPYF.

The chain employs TRBV6-5 and TRBJ2-7, with 8 bases that match TRBD2. Germline V gene sequence: CDR1 MNHEY, CDR2 SVGAGI. The V gene end was trimmed by 8 bases and the J gene end by 4 bases; junction bases not matched to a gene: 10. This CDR3 is 14 amino acids long. The CDR3 is CASRLARGVYEQYV. The CDR3 DNA reads as TGTGCCAGCCGACTAGCGAGAGGCGTTTACGAGCAGTACGTC.

The V gene is TRBV27, the J gene TRBJ1-2, with 11 bases that match TRBD1. Losses at the gene ends were 5 bases for V and 7 bases for J; bases not matched to a gene: 3. The CDR3 sequence is 13 residues long. CDR1 is MNHEY and CDR2 is SMNVEV in the germline V gene (reference sequence). The CDR3 bases are TGTGCCAGCAGTGGACAGGGGGCGCTTGGCTACACCTTC. Its translation: CASSGQGALGYTF.

This chain joins TRBV28 and TRBJ1-4; the match to TRBD1 covers 9 bases. The CDR3 is 15 residues long. The V segment lost 6 bases and the J segment 7 bases; nucleotides outside the gene matches: 9. The germline V gene has CDR1 MDHEN and CDR2 SYDVKM. The DNA for the CDR3 is TGTGCCAGCAGGGACACAGGGGGCGCGGGTGAAAAACTGTTTTTT. The encoded protein is CASRDTGGAGEKLFF.

The chain joins TRBV11-3 to TRBJ1-4, with D maybe TRBD1 (5 bases). Germline lookup yields CDR1 SGHNT and CDR2 YENEEA. V was shortened by 5 bases and J by 7 bases, with 17 bases between the two germline ends. The CDR3 has 15 residues. In DNA form, the CDR3 reads TGTGCCAGCAGCCCCCTTGGGGGGATTGGTGAAAAACTGTTTTTT. It specifies CASSPLGGIGEKLFF. The entire variable domain, with the rest obtained from reference TRBV11-3 and TRBJ1-4, is as follows: EAGVVQSPRYKIIEKKQPVAFWCNPISGHNTLYWYLQNLGQGPELLIRYENEEAVDDSQLPKDRFSAERLKGVDSTLKIQPAELGDSAVYLCASSPLGGIGEKLFFGSGTQLSVL.

This rearrangement joins TRBV11-2 to TRBJ2-1; TRBD2 is a possible D gene (6 bases). Per the germline V gene, CDR1 is SGHAT and CDR2 is FQNNGV. The V gene lost 3 bases and the J gene lost 5 bases, with 8 bases spanning the gap. The CDR3 runs 13 residues. CDR3 nucleotides: TGTGCCAGCAGCTTTTGGAGGGACAATGAGCAGTTCTTC. It translates to CASSFWRDNEQFF.